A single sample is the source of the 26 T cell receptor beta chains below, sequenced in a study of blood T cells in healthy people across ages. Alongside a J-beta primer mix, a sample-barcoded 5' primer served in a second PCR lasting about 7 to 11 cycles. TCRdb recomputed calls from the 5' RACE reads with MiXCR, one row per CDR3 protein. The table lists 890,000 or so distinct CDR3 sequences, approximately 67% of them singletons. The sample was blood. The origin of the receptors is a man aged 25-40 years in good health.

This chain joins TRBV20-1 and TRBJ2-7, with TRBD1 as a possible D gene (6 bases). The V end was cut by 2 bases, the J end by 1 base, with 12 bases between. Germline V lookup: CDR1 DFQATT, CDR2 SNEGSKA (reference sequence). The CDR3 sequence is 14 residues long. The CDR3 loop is CSARSTGQSYEQYF. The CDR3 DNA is TGCAGTGCTAGATCGACAGGCCAGTCCTACGAGCAGTACTTC.

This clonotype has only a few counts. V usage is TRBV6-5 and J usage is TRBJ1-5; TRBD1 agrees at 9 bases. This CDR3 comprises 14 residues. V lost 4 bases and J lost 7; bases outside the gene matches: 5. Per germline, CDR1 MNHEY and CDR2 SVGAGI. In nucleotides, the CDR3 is TGTGCCAGCAGTTTAACAGGGGGCGGGCAGCCCCAGCATTTT. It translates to CASSLTGGGQPQHF.

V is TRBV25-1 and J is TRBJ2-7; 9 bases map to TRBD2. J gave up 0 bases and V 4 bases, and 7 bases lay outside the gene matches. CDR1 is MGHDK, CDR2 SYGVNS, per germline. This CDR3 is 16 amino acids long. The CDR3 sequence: CASSGDSGGSSYEQYF. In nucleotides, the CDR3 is TGTGCCAGCAGTGGAGATAGCGGGGGCAGCTCCTACGAGCAGTACTTC.

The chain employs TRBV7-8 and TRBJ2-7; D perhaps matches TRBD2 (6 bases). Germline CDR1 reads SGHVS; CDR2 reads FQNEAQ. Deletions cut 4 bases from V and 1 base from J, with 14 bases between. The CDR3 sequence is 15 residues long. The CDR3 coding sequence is TGTGCCAGCAGCTCTGCCGGGACTCTGTCCTACGAGCAGTACTTC. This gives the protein CASSSAGTLSYEQYF.

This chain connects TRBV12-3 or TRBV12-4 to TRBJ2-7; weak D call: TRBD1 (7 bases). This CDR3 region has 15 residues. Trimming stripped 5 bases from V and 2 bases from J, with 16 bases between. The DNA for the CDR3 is TGTGCCAGCAGTCCCTCAGGGGGGAACACCTACGAGCAGTACTTC. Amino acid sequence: CASSPSGGNTYEQYF.

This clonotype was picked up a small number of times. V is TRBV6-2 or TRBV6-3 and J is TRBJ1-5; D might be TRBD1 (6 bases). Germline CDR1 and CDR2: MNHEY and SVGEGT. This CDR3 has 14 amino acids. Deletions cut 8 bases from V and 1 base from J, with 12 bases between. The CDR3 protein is CASCRGSSNQPQHF. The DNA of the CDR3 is TGTGCCAGCTGCAGGGGATCAAGCAATCAGCCCCAGCATTTT.

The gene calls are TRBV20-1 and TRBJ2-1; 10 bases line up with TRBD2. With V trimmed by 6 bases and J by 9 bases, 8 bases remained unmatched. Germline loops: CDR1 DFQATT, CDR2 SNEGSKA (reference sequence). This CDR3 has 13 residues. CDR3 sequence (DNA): TGCAGTGCCGGACTAGCGGACAATGGTGAGCAGTTCTTC. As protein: CSAGLADNGEQFF.

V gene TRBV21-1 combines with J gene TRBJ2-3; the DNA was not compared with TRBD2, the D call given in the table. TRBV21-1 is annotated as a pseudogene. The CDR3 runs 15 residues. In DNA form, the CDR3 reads TGTGCCAGCAGCAAAGGAGGACTAGACAGCGATACGCAGTATTTT. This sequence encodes CASSKGGLDSDTQYF.

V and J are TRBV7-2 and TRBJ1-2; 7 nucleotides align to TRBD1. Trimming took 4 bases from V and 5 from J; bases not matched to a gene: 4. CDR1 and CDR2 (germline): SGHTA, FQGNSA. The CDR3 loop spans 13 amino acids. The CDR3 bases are TGTGCCAGCAGCTGCGGGACAGAGTATGGCTACACCTTC. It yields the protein CASSCGTEYGYTF.

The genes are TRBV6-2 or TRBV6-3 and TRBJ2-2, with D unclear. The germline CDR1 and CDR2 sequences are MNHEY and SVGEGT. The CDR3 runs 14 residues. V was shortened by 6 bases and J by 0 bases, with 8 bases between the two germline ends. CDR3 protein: CASRWSANTGELFF. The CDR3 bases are TGTGCCAGCAGGTGGTCTGCGAACACCGGGGAGCTGTTTTTT.

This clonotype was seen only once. CDR3 region: CASTRTDNNEQYF. The CDR3 DNA sequence: TGTGCCAGCACGAGGACAGACAACAATGAGCAGTACTTC. The rearrangement uses TRBV6-5 and TRBJ2-7; tentatively, D is TRBD1 (6 bases). This CDR3 is built from 13 residues. Germline V gene lookup returns CDR1 MNHEY and CDR2 SVGAGI. The germline V and J ends were trimmed by 7 bases and 7 bases, with 17 bases remaining between them.

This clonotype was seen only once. CDR3 protein: CASSQSGTGGFTDTQYF. CDR3 nucleotides: TGCGCCAGCAGCCAGTCCGGGACAGGGGGCTTCACAGATACGCAGTATTTT. The chain combines TRBV4-3 with TRBJ2-3; 12 positions match TRBD1. The germline gives CDR1 LGHNA, CDR2 YSLEER. Trimming removed 3 bases from V and 2 bases from J; junction bases left unmatched: 6. The CDR3 is made up of 17 amino acids.

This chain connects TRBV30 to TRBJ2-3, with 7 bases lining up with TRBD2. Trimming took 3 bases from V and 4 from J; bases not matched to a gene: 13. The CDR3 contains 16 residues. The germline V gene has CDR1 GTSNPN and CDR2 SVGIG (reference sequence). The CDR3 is CAWSPWAGVTPDTQYF. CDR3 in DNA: TGTGCCTGGAGCCCCTGGGCGGGGGTAACCCCAGATACGCAGTATTTT.

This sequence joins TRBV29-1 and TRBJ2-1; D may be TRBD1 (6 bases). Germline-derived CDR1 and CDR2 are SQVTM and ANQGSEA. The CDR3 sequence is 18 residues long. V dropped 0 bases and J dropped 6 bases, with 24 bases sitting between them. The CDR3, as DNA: TGCAGCGTTGAAGATCAATTAGGTCTTCAAGGGGACACCAATGAGCAGTTCTTC. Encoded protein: CSVEDQLGLQGDTNEQFF.

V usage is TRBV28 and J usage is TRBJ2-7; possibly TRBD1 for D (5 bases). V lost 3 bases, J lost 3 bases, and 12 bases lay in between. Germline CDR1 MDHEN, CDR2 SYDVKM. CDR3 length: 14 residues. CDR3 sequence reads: CASSFGRALYEQYF. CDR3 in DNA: TGTGCCAGCAGTTTTGGCAGGGCGCTCTACGAGCAGTACTTC.

This CDR3 is CASKTEAPEKLFF. The DNA of the CDR3 is TGTGCCAGCAAGACGGAAGCCCCTGAAAAACTGTTTTTT. The chain employs TRBV2 and TRBJ1-4; D call uncertain. The CDR3 sequence is 13 residues long. V lost 7 bases and J 7 bases, leaving 13 bases between the germline ends. The V gene's germline CDR1 is SNHLY and CDR2 FYNNEI.

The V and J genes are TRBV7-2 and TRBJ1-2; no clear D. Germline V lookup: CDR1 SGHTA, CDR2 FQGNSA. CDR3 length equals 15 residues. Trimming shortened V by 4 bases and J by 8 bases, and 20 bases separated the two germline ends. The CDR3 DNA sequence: TGTGCCAGCAGCTCAAGGCCGTGGCTAATGGAGGGCTACACCTTC. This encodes CASSSRPWLMEGYTF.

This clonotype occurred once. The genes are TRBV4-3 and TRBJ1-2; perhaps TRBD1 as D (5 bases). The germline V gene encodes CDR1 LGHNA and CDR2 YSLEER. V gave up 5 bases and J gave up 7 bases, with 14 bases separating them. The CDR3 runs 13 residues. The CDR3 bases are TGCGCCAGCAGCAGGGGAAGGGTTGGTGGCTACACCTTC. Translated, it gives CASSRGRVGGYTF.

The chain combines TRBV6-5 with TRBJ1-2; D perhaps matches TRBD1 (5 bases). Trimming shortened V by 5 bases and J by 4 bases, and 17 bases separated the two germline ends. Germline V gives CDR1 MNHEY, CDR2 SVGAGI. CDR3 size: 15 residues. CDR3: CASSPGTGSSYGYTF. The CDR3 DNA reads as TGTGCCAGCAGTCCAGGGACGGGGAGTTCCTATGGCTACACCTTC.

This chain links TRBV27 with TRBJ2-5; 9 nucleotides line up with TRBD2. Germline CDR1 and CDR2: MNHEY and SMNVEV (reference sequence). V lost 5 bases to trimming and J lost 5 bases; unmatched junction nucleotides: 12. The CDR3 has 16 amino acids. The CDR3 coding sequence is TGTGCCAGCAGTGCCCAACTAGCGGGTCCTCTGGAGACCCAGTACTTC. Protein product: CASSAQLAGPLETQYF.

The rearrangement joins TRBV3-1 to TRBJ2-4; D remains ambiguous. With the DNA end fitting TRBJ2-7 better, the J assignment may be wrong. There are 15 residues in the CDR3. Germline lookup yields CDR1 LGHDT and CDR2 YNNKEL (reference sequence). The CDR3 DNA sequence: TGTGCCAGCAGCCAAGCGACGGCTTTATCCTACGAGCAGTACTTC. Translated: CASSQATALSYEQYF.

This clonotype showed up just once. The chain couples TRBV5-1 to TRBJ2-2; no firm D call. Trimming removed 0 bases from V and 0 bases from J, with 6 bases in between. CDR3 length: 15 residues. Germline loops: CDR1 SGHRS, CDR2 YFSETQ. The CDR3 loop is CASSLAETNTGELFF. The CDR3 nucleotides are TGCGCCAGCAGCTTGGCAGAGACGAACACCGGGGAGCTGTTTTTT. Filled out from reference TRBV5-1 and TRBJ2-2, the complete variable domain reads KAGVTQTPRYLIKTRGQQVTLSCSPISGHRSVSWYQQTPGQGLQFLFEYFSETQRNKGNFPGRFSGRQFSNSRSEMNVSTLELGDSALYLCASSLAETNTGELFFGEGSRLTVL.

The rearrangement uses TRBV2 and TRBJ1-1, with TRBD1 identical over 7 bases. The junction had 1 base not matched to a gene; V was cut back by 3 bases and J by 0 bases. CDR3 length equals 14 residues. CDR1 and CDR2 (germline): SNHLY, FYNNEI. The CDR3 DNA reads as TGTGCCAGCAGTGACCAGGGGGTGAACACTGAAGCTTTCTTT. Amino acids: CASSDQGVNTEAFF.

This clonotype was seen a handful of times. CDR3 residues: CASSLVGTGYTDTQYF. In nucleotides, the CDR3 is TGTGCCAGCAGCTTAGTGGGGACAGGGTACACAGATACGCAGTATTTT. This chain connects TRBV7-6 to TRBJ2-3; the match to TRBD1 covers 9 bases. The V and J ends lost 1 base and 2 bases, in that order; junction bases with no gene match: 4. This CDR3 contains 16 residues. Germline CDR1 reads SGHVS; CDR2 reads FNYEAQ.

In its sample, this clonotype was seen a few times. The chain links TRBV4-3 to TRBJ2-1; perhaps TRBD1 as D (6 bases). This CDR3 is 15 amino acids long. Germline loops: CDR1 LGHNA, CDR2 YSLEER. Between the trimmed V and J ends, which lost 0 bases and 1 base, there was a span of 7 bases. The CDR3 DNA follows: TGCGCCAGCAGCCAAGAGACAGGTTCCTACAATGAGCAGTTCTTC. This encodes CASSQETGSYNEQFF.

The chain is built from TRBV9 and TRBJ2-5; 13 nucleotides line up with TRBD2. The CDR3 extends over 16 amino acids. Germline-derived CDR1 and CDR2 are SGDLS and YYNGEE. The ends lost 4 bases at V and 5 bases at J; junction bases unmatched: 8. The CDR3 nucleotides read TGTGCCAGCAGCTCTGAGACTAGCGGGGGGCGGGAGACCCAGTACTTC. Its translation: CASSSETSGGRETQYF.